This T cell receptor beta chain appears in the sequencing data of a study of T-cell reconstitution after alpha-beta-depleted transplantation in children. Germline lookup yields CDR1 SGHTA and CDR2 FQGNSA. The CDR3 runs to 15 residues. V lost 7 bases and J 4 bases, leaving 19 bases between the germline ends. Study conclusions and caveats: Surviving recipient T cells and intrathymic progenitors accounted for some patients' high TCRbeta diversity at day 60. When one year had passed after transplant, most T-cell counts and diversity came from newly produced T cells.

Using unique molecular identifiers, the investigators prepared the TCRbeta library. TCRdb redid the calling of the PCR reads with MiXCR, one entry per CDR3 protein. The sample comprises fewer than 550,000 distinct CDR3 sequences, approximately 10% of which are singletons, and about 14% rests with the top ten. In its sample, this clonotype was seen a few times. Its target is not known. The genes are TRBV7-2 and TRBJ1-2; D unresolved. This receptor was identified in a female patient aged 2 to 10 who had a stem cell transplant for aplastic anemia, so the T cells may come from the graft donor. This specimen consisted of PBMCs, mostly from graft donor cells, obtained 180 days after TCRalphabeta/CD19-depleted stem cell transplant. Here the CDR3 reads CASNYGVTVTYGYTF. DNA for the CDR3: TGTGCCAGCAATTACGGGGTGACCGTAACCTATGGCTACACCTTC.